These T cell receptor beta chains were read from a single sample in a study of blood T cell repertoires in COVID-19. Profiled with immunoSEQ multiplex PCR; TCRdb holds only in-frame clones, not every one. Of roughly 80,000 clones in the sample, around 80% were seen once. Sequenced input: peripheral blood. These receptors all stem from an elderly man with acute or convalescent COVID-19. Both conserved end residues are part of each CDR3. The D gene is left open where the match is weak. Only some rows state a clone size, as once, few, many or a class for expanded clones.

>TRBV18|TRBJ1-4|.|TRBD1
CASSPTTGINEKLFF
TGTGCCAGCTCACCAACGACAGGGATTAATGAAAAACTGTTTTTT
>TRBV18|TRBJ1-1|.|TRBD1
CASSTQTGGANTEAFF
TGTGCCAGCTCAACGCAGACAGGGGGCGCGAACACTGAAGCTTTCTTT
>TRBV27|TRBJ2-1|.|TRBD2
CASSLSIAGGLSYNEQFF
TGTGCCAGCAGTTTATCGATAGCGGGGGGCCTCTCCTACAATGAGCAGTTCTTC
>TRBV5-6|TRBJ2-2|.|TRBD1
CASSFYDRVDTGELFF
TGTGCCAGCAGCTTCTATGACAGGGTGGACACCGGGGAGCTGTTTTTT
>TRBV6-6|TRBJ1-1|.|TRBD1
CASSTEDRGRGVAFF
TGTGCCAGCAGTACTGAGGACAGGGGGCGAGGGGTAGCTTTCTTT
>TRBV7-9|TRBJ2-7|.|TRBD1
CASSLDPGQGAYEQYF
TGTGCCAGCAGCTTAGATCCGGGACAGGGGGCCTACGAGCAGTACTTC
>TRBV4-1|TRBJ2-5|.|.
CASRPGSSAGETQYF
TGCGCCAGCAGGCCCGGGTCCTCGGCTGGAGAGACCCAGTACTTC
>TRBV6-5|TRBJ1-2|.|.
CASSPGRAGYTF
TGTGCCAGCAGCCCCGGGCGGGCTGGCTACACCTTC
>TRBV18|TRBJ2-1|.|.
CASSPLGGNEQFF
TGTGCCAGCTCACCTCTTGGGGGGAATGAGCAGTTCTTC
>TRBV24-1|TRBJ2-2|few|TRBD2
CATSDLDSGGYTGELFF
TGTGCCACCAGTGATTTGGATAGCGGGGGGTACACCGGGGAGCTGTTTTTT
>TRBV19|TRBJ2-7|.|TRBD1
CASGSRGRMRPYEQYF
TGTGCCAGTGGATCCAGGGGGCGCATGAGGCCCTACGAGCAGTACTTC
>TRBV12-3/TRBV12-4|TRBJ2-4|.|.
CASSLEMGFIQYF
TGTGCCAGCAGTTTGGAGATGGGTTTCATTCAGTACTTC
>TRBV7-3|TRBJ1-1|few|.
CASSPGGLFQAEAFF
TGTGCCAGCAGCCCCGGGGGACTTTTTCAAGCTGAAGCTTTCTTT
>TRBV5-1|TRBJ1-5|once|.
CASSLEGGNQPQHF
TGCGCCAGCAGCTTGGAAGGAGGGAATCAGCCCCAGCATTTT
>TRBV13|TRBJ1-2|.|.
CASSFGQNYGYTF
TGTGCCAGCAGCTTTGGACAGAACTATGGCTACACCTTC
>TRBV5-1|TRBJ2-3|.|TRBD1
CASSSPNRGPGDTQYF
TGCGCCAGCAGCTCGCCCAACAGGGGGCCTGGAGATACGCAGTATTTT
>TRBV5-1|TRBJ1-2|.|TRBD1
CASSSETGAQSYGYTF
TGCGCCAGCAGCTCCGAAACAGGGGCGCAGTCCTATGGCTACACCTTC
>TRBV28|TRBJ1-2|.|TRBD1
CASSPGTGVYYGYTF
TGTGCCAGCAGTCCGGGGACAGGGGTCTACTATGGCTACACCTTC